The sequence of this T cell receptor (beta chain) was determined in a study of PD-L1 blockade in urothelial cancer. Study details: When patients started atezolizumab in the mid-2010s, it was given at 1,200 mg intravenously every 3 weeks. Blood gave a median 141,255 T cells. Study results and limitations: Below-median TCR clonality that was measured in pretreatment blood predicted better survival.

Germline V CDR1 and CDR2: SGHNT, YYREEE (reference sequence). V was pared by 9 bases and J by 0 bases, with 19 bases between. The CDR3 extends over 16 amino acids. Comment on this clone: The antigen is not known.

Synthetic spike-ins, TCR analog templates, were added into each PCR. Assay used: immunoSEQ multiplex PCR; TCRdb lists only in-frame clones, some missing. The table records 70,000 to 90,000 clones, 82% of them present only once. Material: PBMCs, obtained around atezolizumab (anti-PD-L1) treatment. This TCR was recovered from a man between 65 and 85 years old with urothelial cancer. The gene calls are TRBV5-4 and TRBJ1-3; D gene ambiguous. CDR3: CANYDRGDFSGNTIYF. CDR3 DNA sequence: TGTGCCAACTACGACCGGGGAGACTTCTCTGGAAACACCATATATTTT.